The 23 T cell receptor beta chains presented below share a single source sample, sequenced in a study of T cells expressing NK-cell markers. Using the 5' RACE reads, TCRdb records one entry per CDR3 protein without DNA. This repertoire includes 550,000 or so distinct CDR3 sequences. The sample consisted of blood T cells: a sorted CD56 or NKG2C T cell subset, CD4+ or CD8+ T cells, or bulk PBMC T cells (not recorded which). These TCRs come from a young man in good health.

This rearrangement joins TRBV7-2 to TRBJ2-3. The germline V gene has CDR1 SGHTA and CDR2 FQGNSA. This CDR3 is 13 amino acids long. Here the CDR3 reads CASSLRRADTQYF.

CDR3 sequence reads: CASSLGLAGGSVEQYF. This chain links TRBV5-1 with TRBJ2-7; TCRdb outputs TRBD2, but without DNA this stays unchecked. The CDR3 has 16 amino acids. CDR1 and CDR2 (germline): SGHRS, YFSETQ.

The CDR3 sequence is CATSDSGLAAETQYF. The genes are TRBV24-1 and TRBJ2-5; TCRdb designates TRBD2, a call that cannot be tested without DNA. The germline gives CDR1 KGHDR, CDR2 SFDVKD. This CDR3 is built from 15 residues.

The rearrangement links TRBV15 to TRBJ2-1; TCRdb outputs TRBD2, but without DNA this stays unchecked. Germline lookup yields CDR1 LNHNV and CDR2 YYDKDF (reference sequence). The CDR3 is made up of 16 amino acids. This CDR3 reads CATSRKLAGVHNEQFF.

V is TRBV20-1 and J is TRBJ1-2; lacking DNA, the TRBD1 call made by TCRdb goes unchecked. The CDR3 loop spans 15 amino acids. Germline CDR1 is DFQATT and CDR2 is SNEGSKA (reference sequence). The CDR3 here is CSALMVQGPNYGYTF.

The chain couples TRBV6-8 to TRBJ2-1; TCRdb indicates TRBD2, and absent DNA this call remains unverified. Germline V gene data show CDR1 as MNHGY and CDR2 as SAAAGT. The CDR3 consists of 16 residues. The CDR3 loop is CASSPNGLAGGNEQFF.

This chain joins TRBV4-1 and TRBJ2-3. Germline assignment: CDR1 MGHRA and CDR2 YSYEKL. This CDR3 comprises 17 residues. The CDR3: CASSQLIIARISDTQYF.

This chain connects TRBV15 to TRBJ2-1; the D gene TCRdb calls, TRBD1, cannot be checked with no DNA. In germline, CDR1 is LNHNV, CDR2 YYDKDF (reference sequence). This CDR3 is built from 17 residues. CDR3: CATSGGRLLRSYNEQFF.

The chain couples TRBV6-1 to TRBJ1-5; TCRdb lists TRBD1, though no DNA is available to test this call. CDR1 is MNHNS, CDR2 SASEGT, per germline. The CDR3 length is 12 residues. CDR3 in amino acids: CASSERLGTQHF.

V usage is TRBV20-1 and J usage is TRBJ2-3; as DNA is missing, the TRBD2 call by TCRdb cannot be tested. Germline V gene sequence: CDR1 DFQATT, CDR2 SNEGSKA (reference sequence). The CDR3 covers 15 residues. The CDR3 spells CSARDSGTPRDTQYF.

The chain links TRBV19 to TRBJ1-5; the D call of TRBD1 rests on TCRdb alone, since no DNA is present to check it. Germline CDR1 is LNHDA and CDR2 is SQIVND (reference sequence). This CDR3 contains 16 residues. This CDR3 is CASSNSQGWSDQPQHF.

J is TRBJ2-1 and V is TRBV4-3; TCRdb selects TRBD1, and the lack of DNA leaves this call unchecked. The CDR3 covers 15 residues. Germline CDR1 and CDR2: LGHNA and YSLEER. This CDR3 reads CASKEVAAGVDEQFF.

The CDR3 is CASSLVGTSFPEISLGYTF. The chain combines TRBV5-1 with TRBJ1-2; TCRdb names TRBD1, which stays unverified in the absence of DNA. The CDR3 extends over 19 amino acids. In germline, CDR1 is SGHRS, CDR2 YFSETQ. The full variable domain, in which reference TRBV5-1 and TRBJ1-2 provide the parts outside the CDR3, is KAGVTQTPRYLIKTRGQQVTLSCSPISGHRSVSWYQQTPGQGLQFLFEYFSETQRNKGNFPGRFSGRQFSNSRSEMNVSTLELGDSALYLCASSLVGTSFPEISLGYTFGSGTRLTVV.

The chain combines TRBV6-2 or TRBV6-3 with TRBJ2-1; TCRdb's assignment of TRBD1 cannot be checked, as there is no DNA. The CDR3 covers 13 residues. Per the germline V gene, CDR1 is MNHEY and CDR2 is SVGEGT. This chain's CDR3 is CASRPGQNNEQFF.

The chain joins TRBV6-1 to TRBJ2-2; the TRBD1 assignment by TCRdb is unverifiable without DNA. This CDR3 is 15 amino acids long. CDR1 and CDR2 from the germline V gene are MNHNS and SASEGT. The CDR3 is CATRPGDSNTGELFF.

J is TRBJ2-3 and V is TRBV12-3 or TRBV12-4. This CDR3 spans 16 amino acids. CDR3 amino acids: CASSSNLLQVTDTQYF.

CDR3 sequence reads: CASSPPRTSGRASIYNEQFF. This chain joins TRBV11-1 and TRBJ2-1; TCRdb designates TRBD2, a call that cannot be tested without DNA. Germline assignment: CDR1 SGHAT and CDR2 FQDESV (reference sequence). This CDR3 is 20 amino acids long.

J is TRBJ2-7 and V is TRBV12-3 or TRBV12-4; TCRdb's D call of TRBD2 is untestable without DNA. This CDR3 contains 14 residues. This CDR3 is CASSEGGRGGEQYF.

The chain is built from TRBV7-8 and TRBJ2-5; there is no DNA to check the TCRdb D call of TRBD1. CDR3 length equals 15 residues. The germline CDR1 and CDR2 sequences are SGHVS and FQNEAQ. The CDR3 is CASSLRDRDQETQYF.

V gene TRBV28 combines with J gene TRBJ2-1. The CDR3 extends over 12 amino acids. Germline-derived CDR1 and CDR2 are MDHEN and SYDVKM. CDR3 loop: CASSTQPNEQFF.

The genes are TRBV10-1 and TRBJ2-1. The CDR3 is 14 amino acids. Germline V lookup: CDR1 WNHNN, CDR2 SYGVQD (reference sequence). CDR3 in amino acids: CASSGRLTYNEQFF.

This CDR3 is CASSLPGAEKNIQYF. J is TRBJ2-4 and V is TRBV7-6; TCRdb names TRBD1, which stays unverified in the absence of DNA. The CDR3 covers 15 residues. The germline CDR1 and CDR2 sequences are SGHVS and FNYEAQ. Variable domain in full (rest from reference TRBV7-6 and TRBJ2-4): GAGVSQSPRYKVTKRGQDVALRCDPISGHVSLYWYRQALGQGPEFLTYFNYEAQQDKSGLPNDRFSAERPEGSISTLTIQRTEQRDSAMYRCASSLPGAEKNIQYFGAGTRLSVL.

This chain links TRBV20-1 with TRBJ2-7; TCRdb gives TRBD1 as the D gene, but with no DNA this cannot be confirmed. The CDR3 loop spans 16 amino acids. CDR1 is DFQATT and CDR2 is SNEGSKA in the germline V gene (reference sequence). The CDR3 region is CSARDETGTGGYEQYF.